This T cell receptor beta chain appears in the sequencing data of a study of T-cell memory formation after mild COVID-19. Findings of the study overall: Later expanders leaned toward CD4+, whereas clones contracting from day 15 to 85 were balanced CD4/CD8.

TCRdb redid the calling of the 5' RACE reads with MiXCR, one entry per CDR3 protein. The sample lists just under 150,000 distinct CDR3 sequences; 5.5% to 7% were seen once. At least ten counts were recorded for this clonotype. Its antigen is still unknown. The sequenced sample was PBMCs or a T cell subset sorted from them (not recorded which). The sequence was collected from an adult woman who had mild COVID-19 (a few samples of this study predate the infection). Cell type and time point are not known.

In DNA, the CDR3 is TGTGCCAGCAGTCCTAGCGGTCGCACAGATACGCAGTATTTT. It yields the protein CASSPSGRTDTQYF. V usage is TRBV6-6 and J usage is TRBJ2-3, with 7 bases identical to TRBD2. The V and J ends lost 5 bases and 1 base, in that order; junction bases with no gene match: 3. The germline V gene encodes CDR1 MNHNY and CDR2 SVGAGI (reference sequence). The CDR3 spans 14 residues.